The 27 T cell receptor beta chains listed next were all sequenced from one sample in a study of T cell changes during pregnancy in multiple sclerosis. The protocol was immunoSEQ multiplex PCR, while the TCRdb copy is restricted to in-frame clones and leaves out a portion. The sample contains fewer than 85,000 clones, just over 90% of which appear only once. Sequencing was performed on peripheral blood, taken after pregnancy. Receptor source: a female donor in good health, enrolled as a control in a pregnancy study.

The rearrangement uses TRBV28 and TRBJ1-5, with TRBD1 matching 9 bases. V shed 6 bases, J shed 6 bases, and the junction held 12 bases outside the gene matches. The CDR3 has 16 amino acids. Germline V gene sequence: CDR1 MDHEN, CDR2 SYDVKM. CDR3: CASRRDRDTGSQPQHF. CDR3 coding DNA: TGTGCCAGCAGAAGGGACAGGGATACGGGAAGTCAGCCCCAGCATTTT.

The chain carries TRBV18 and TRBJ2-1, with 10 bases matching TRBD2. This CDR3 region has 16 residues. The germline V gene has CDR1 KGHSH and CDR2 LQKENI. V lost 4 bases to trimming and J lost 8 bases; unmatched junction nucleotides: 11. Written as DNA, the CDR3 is TGTGCCAGCTCACGCCCAAGCGGGAGGGCCGTCGATGAGCAGTTCTTC. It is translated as CASSRPSGRAVDEQFF.

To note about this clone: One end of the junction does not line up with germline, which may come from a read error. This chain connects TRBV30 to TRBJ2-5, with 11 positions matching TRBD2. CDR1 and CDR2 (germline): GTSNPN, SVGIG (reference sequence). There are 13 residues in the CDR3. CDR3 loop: CAWSVVLAGGHHF. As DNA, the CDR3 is TGTGCCTGGAGTGTCGTCCTAGCGGGAGGACACCACTTC.

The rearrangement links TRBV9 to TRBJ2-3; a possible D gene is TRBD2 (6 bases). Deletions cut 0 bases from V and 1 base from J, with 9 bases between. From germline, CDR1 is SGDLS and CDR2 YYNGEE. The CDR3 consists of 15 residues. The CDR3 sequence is CASSVVAERTDTQYF. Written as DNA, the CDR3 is TGTGCCAGCAGCGTAGTAGCGGAGCGCACAGATACGCAGTATTTT.

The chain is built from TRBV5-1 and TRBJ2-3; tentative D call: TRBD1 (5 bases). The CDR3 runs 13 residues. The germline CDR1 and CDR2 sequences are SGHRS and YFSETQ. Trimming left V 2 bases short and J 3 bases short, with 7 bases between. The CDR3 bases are TGCGCCAGCAGCTTTAAGGGGACAGATACGCAGTATTTT. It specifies CASSFKGTDTQYF. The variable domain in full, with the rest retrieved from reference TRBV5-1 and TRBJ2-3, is KAGVTQTPRYLIKTRGQQVTLSCSPISGHRSVSWYQQTPGQGLQFLFEYFSETQRNKGNFPGRFSGRQFSNSRSEMNVSTLELGDSALYLCASSFKGTDTQYFGPGTRLTVL.

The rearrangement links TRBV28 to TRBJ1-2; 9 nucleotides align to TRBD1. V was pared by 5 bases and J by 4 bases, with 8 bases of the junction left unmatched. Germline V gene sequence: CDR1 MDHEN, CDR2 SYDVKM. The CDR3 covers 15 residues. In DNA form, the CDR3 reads TGTGCCAGCAGTCAAGGACAGGGGTCGGCCTATGGCTACACCTTC. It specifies CASSQGQGSAYGYTF.

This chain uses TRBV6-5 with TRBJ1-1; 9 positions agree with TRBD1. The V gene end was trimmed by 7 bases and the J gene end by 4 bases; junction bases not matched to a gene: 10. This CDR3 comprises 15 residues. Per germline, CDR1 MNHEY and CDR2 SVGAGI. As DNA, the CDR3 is TGTGCCAGCACCTCTACCGGGACAGGGACCACTGAAGCTTTCTTT. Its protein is CASTSTGTGTTEAFF.

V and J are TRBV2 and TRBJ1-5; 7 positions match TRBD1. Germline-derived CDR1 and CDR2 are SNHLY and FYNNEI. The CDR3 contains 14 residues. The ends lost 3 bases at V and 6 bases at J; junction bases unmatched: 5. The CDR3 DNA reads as TGTGCCAGCAGTGACCTCACAGGGGTTCAGCCCCAGCATTTT. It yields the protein CASSDLTGVQPQHF.

Written as DNA, the CDR3 is TGTGCCAGCAGCTCCCCCCTGGCGGGAGGGCCTGACAATGAGCAGTTCTTC. Translating it yields CASSSPLAGGPDNEQFF. The V gene is TRBV7-9, the J gene TRBJ2-1; 9 bases are a match to TRBD2. Germline CDR1 reads SEHNR; CDR2 reads FQNEAQ (reference sequence). The CDR3 is made up of 17 amino acids. V was clipped by 4 bases and J by 5 bases; unmatched bases: 12.

DNA of the CDR3: TGTGCCAGCTCACCCCGGGGGGACTACGAGCAGTACTTC. Translated: CASSPRGDYEQYF. V gene TRBV18 combines with J gene TRBJ2-7; 7 nucleotides line up with TRBD2. Trimming cost V 3 bases and J 3 bases; bases outside gene matches: 2. The germline V gene encodes CDR1 KGHSH and CDR2 LQKENI. The CDR3 covers 13 residues.

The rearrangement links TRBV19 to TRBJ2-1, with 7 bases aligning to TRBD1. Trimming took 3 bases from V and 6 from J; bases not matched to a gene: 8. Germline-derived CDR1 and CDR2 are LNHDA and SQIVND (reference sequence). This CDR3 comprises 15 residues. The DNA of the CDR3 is TGTGCCAGTAGTATGTCCGCGACAGGGCTCAATGAGCAGTTCTTC. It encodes CASSMSATGLNEQFF.

CDR3 region: CASSPGGGNTIYF. The CDR3 DNA follows: TGTGCCAGCAGCCCCGGTGGTGGAAACACCATATATTTT. V usage is TRBV7-2 and J usage is TRBJ1-3, with no clear D. The germline gives CDR1 SGHTA, CDR2 FQGNSA. CDR3 length: 13 amino acids. The V end lost 5 bases, the J end lost 3 bases, and 8 bases lay between the germline ends.

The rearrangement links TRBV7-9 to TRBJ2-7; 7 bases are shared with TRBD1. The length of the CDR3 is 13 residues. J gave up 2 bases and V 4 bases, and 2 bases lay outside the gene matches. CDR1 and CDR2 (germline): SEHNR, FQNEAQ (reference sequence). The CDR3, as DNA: TGTGCCAGCAGCTCGGACAGGACCTACGAGCAGTACTTC. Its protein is CASSSDRTYEQYF. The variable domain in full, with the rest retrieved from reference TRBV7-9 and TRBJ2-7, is DTGVSQNPRHKITKRGQNVTFRCDPISEHNRLYWYRQTLGQGPEFLTYFQNEAQLEKSRLLSDRFSAERPKGSFSTLEIQRTEQGDSAMYLCASSSDRTYEQYFGPGTRLTVT.

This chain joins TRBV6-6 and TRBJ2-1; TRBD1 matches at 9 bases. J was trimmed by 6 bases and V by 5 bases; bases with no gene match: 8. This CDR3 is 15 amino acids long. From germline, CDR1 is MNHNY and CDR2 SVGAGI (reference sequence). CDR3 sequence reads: CASSKQGASGNEQFF. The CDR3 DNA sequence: TGTGCCAGCAGTAAACAGGGGGCGAGTGGCAATGAGCAGTTCTTC.

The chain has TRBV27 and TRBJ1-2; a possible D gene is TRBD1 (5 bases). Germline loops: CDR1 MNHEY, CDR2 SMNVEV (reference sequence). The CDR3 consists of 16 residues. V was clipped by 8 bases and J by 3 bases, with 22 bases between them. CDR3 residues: CASGDYAGEGDYGYTF. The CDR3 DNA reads TGTGCCAGCGGGGATTATGCGGGGGAAGGGGACTATGGCTACACCTTC.

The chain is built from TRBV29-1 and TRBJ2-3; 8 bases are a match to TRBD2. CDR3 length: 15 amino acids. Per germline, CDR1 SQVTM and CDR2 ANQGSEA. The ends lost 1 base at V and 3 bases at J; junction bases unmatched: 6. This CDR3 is CSVEGTGGRTDTQYF. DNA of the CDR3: TGCAGCGTTGAAGGTACGGGAGGGAGAACAGATACGCAGTATTTT.

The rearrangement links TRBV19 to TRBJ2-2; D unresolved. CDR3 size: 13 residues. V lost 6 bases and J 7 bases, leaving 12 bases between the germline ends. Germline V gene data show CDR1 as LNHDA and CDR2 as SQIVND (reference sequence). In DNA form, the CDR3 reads TGTGCCAGTAGGGCATTAGCCGGCGGGGAGCTGTTTTTT. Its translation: CASRALAGGELFF. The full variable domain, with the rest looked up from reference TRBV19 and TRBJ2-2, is DGGITQSPKYLFRKEGQNVTLSCEQNLNHDAMYWYRQDPGQGLRLIYYSQIVNDFQKGDIAEGYSVSREKKESFPLTVTSAQKNPTAFYLCASRALAGGELFFGEGSRLTVL.

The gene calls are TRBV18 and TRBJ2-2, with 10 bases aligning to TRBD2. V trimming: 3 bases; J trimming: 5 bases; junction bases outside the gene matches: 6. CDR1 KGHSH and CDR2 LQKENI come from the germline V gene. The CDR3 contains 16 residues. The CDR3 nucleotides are TGTGCCAGCTCACCTTCTAGCGGGAGCGGGACCGGGGAGCTGTTTTTT. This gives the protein CASSPSSGSGTGELFF.

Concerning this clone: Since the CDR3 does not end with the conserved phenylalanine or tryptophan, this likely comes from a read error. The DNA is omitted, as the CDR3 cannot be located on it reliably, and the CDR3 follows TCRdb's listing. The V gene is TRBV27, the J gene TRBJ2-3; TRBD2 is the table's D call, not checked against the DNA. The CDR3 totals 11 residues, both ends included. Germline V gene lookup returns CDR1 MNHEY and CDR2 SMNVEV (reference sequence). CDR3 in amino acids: CASSLGTSGGP.

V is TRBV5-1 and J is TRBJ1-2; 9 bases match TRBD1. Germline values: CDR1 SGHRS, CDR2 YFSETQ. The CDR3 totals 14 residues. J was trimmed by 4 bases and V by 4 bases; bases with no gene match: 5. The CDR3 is CASSPGQGPYGYTF. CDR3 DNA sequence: TGCGCCAGCAGCCCAGGACAGGGGCCCTATGGCTACACCTTC.

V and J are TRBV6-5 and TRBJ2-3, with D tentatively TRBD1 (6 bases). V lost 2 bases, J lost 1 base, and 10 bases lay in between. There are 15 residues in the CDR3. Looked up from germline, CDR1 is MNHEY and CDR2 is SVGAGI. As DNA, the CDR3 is TGTGCCAGCAGTTACCACAGGGTCGGCACAGATACGCAGTATTTT. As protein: CASSYHRVGTDTQYF.

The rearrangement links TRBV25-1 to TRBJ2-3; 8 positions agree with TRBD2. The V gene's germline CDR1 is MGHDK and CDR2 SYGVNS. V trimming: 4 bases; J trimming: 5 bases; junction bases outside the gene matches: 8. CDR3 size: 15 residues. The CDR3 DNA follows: TGTGCCAGCAGTGCGAGGAGCGGGGGTGGAGATACGCAGTATTTT. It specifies CASSARSGGGDTQYF.

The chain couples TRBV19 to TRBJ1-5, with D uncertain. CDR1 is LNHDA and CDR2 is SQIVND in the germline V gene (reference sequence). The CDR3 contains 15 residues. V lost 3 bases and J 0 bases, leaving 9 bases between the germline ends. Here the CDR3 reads CASSIGGHSNQPQHF. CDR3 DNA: TGTGCCAGTAGTATCGGCGGCCATAGCAATCAGCCCCAGCATTTT.

CDR3 sequence: CASSGSPGLAGEELFF. DNA for the CDR3: TGTGCCAGCAGTGGGTCGCCGGGACTAGCGGGAGAGGAGCTGTTTTTT. The chain recombines TRBV6-4 with TRBJ2-2; TRBD2 agrees at 14 bases. This CDR3 spans 16 amino acids. Trimming removed 4 bases from V and 10 bases from J; junction bases left unmatched: 8. Germline V gene data show CDR1 as MRHNA and CDR2 as SNTAGT.

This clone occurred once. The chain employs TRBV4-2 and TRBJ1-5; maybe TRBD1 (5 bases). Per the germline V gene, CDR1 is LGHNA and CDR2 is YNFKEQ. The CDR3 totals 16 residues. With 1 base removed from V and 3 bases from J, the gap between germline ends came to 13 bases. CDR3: CASSQAAGGYNQPQHF. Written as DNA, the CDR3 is TGTGCCAGCAGCCAAGCCGCGGGGGGATACAATCAGCCCCAGCATTTT.

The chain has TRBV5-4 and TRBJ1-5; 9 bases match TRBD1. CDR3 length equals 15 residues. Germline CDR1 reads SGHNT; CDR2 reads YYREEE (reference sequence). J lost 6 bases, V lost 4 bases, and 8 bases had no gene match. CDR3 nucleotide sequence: TGTGCCAGCAGCGCGGGACAGGGTTACGGTCAGCCCCAGCATTTT. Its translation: CASSAGQGYGQPQHF.

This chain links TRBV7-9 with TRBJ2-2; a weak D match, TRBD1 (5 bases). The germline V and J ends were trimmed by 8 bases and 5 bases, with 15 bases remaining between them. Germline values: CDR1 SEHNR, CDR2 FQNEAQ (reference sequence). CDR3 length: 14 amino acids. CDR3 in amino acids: CASGASTETGELFF. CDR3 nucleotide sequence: TGTGCCAGCGGGGCTTCTACCGAAACCGGGGAGCTGTTTTTT. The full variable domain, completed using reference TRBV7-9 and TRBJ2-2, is DTGVSQNPRHKITKRGQNVTFRCDPISEHNRLYWYRQTLGQGPEFLTYFQNEAQLEKSRLLSDRFSAERPKGSFSTLEIQRTEQGDSAMYLCASGASTETGELFFGEGSRLTVL.